Listed below are T cell receptor delta chains from one sample, sequenced in a study of gammadelta T cells in human blood. TCRdb ran CATT on the RT-PCR reads. The sample includes about 1,200 delta-chain clones, roughly 9.9% of them seen just once. Sequenced material: non-Vgamma9Vdelta2 gamma-delta T cells from infant blood. These TCRs come from a human donor. Each CDR3 is given with its conserved first and last residue. The order of the fields is V gene, D gene, J gene, CDR3 protein. D genes are given only for firm matches.

v_call: TRDV1; d_call: TRDD3; j_call: TRDJ1; cdr3_aa: CALDGERLPLGDREPYTDKLIF
v_call: TRDV1; d_call: NA; j_call: TRDJ1; cdr3_aa: CALGASFPTGGLNLKLIF
v_call: TRDV1; d_call: NA; j_call: TRDJ1; cdr3_aa: CALGEPPAFLPYWGFRDKLIF
v_call: TRDV1; d_call: TRDD3; j_call: TRDJ1; cdr3_aa: CALGERTTGDTNTDKLIF
v_call: TRDV1; d_call: TRDD3; j_call: TRDJ1; cdr3_aa: CALGELKLGRIPGLVSGGYHAGDTDKLIF
v_call: TRDV3; d_call: NA; j_call: TRDJ1; cdr3_aa: CAFLHYEARGMPYTDKLIF
v_call: TRDV1; d_call: NA; j_call: TRDJ1; cdr3_aa: CALGEPLTNTDKLIF
v_call: TRDV1; d_call: NA; j_call: TRDJ1; cdr3_aa: CALGESYLFRGDTDKLIF
v_call: TRDV1; d_call: TRDD3; j_call: TRDJ1; cdr3_aa: CALLRPSTTGGYKTDKLIF
v_call: TRDV1; d_call: TRDD3; j_call: TRDJ1; cdr3_aa: CALGLIPWGITPDTDKLIF
v_call: TRDV1; d_call: TRDD3; j_call: TRDJ1; cdr3_aa: CALGELRESQAGGRGDKLIF
v_call: TRDV1; d_call: TRDD3; j_call: TRDJ1; cdr3_aa: CALGDTRGIVLWMTKLIF
v_call: TRDV2; d_call: TRDD3; j_call: TRDJ1; cdr3_aa: CACDTMGDHDKLIF
v_call: TRDV1; d_call: NA; j_call: TRDJ2; cdr3_aa: CALRKGSLRRAAQLFF
v_call: TRDV1; d_call: NA; j_call: TRDJ1; cdr3_aa: CALGGSGQVDTSKKLIF
v_call: TRDV1; d_call: TRDD3; j_call: TRDJ2; cdr3_aa: CALGDTALLGDTTQLFF
v_call: TRDV1; d_call: TRDD3; j_call: TRDJ1; cdr3_aa: CALGELGTSLGVIYTDKLIF
v_call: TRDV1; d_call: TRDD2; j_call: TRDJ1; cdr3_aa: CALGDRSFLRSGGHPYTDKLIF
v_call: TRDV1; d_call: NA; j_call: TRDJ1; cdr3_aa: CALGKTVDVLTRAYTDKLIF
v_call: TRDV1; d_call: TRDD3; j_call: TRDJ1; cdr3_aa: CALGFRPIYWGRTDKLIF
v_call: TRDV1; d_call: NA; j_call: TRDJ1; cdr3_aa: CALGEFAFGTGPTDKLIF
v_call: TRDV2; d_call: TRDD3; j_call: TRDJ1; cdr3_aa: CACDTIPTRLLGDTRTRYTDKLIF
v_call: TRAV29/DV5; d_call: NA; j_call: TRDJ1; cdr3_aa: CAAPSYCTGGDTDKLIF
v_call: TRDV1; d_call: TRDD2; j_call: TRDJ1; cdr3_aa: CALGESLAFLRRSLGELIF
v_call: TRDV1; d_call: NA; j_call: TRDJ1; cdr3_aa: CALGGRPLGLGGTDKLIF
v_call: TRDV1; d_call: NA; j_call: TRDJ1; cdr3_aa: CALGDLDKLIF
v_call: TRDV1; d_call: NA; j_call: TRDJ1; cdr3_aa: CALGELMRDKSDKLIF
v_call: TRDV1; d_call: NA; j_call: TRDJ1; cdr3_aa: CALGEKYFYSVRMGTDKLIF
v_call: TRDV1; d_call: NA; j_call: TRDJ1; cdr3_aa: CALSLRHGENTDKLIF
v_call: TRAV38-2/DV8; d_call: NA; j_call: TRDJ3; cdr3_aa: CAYVEGSTWDTRQMFF
v_call: TRDV1; d_call: NA; j_call: TRDJ1; cdr3_aa: CALGERILSYVSLGLPPWDKLIF
v_call: TRDV2; d_call: TRDD3; j_call: TRDJ3; cdr3_aa: CACDFGGGYIRDTRQMFF
v_call: TRDV2; d_call: TRDD3; j_call: TRDJ1; cdr3_aa: CACDTELGDNLRDKLIF
v_call: TRDV1; d_call: TRDD3; j_call: TRDJ1; cdr3_aa: CALGDPTDGGLVTDKLIF
v_call: TRAV38-2/DV8; d_call: TRDD3; j_call: TRDJ1; cdr3_aa: CAYRLGAAKTPDKLIF
v_call: TRDV2; d_call: TRDD3; j_call: TRDJ1; cdr3_aa: CACDRNHSGGYGKKLIF
v_call: TRDV2; d_call: NA; j_call: TRDJ1; cdr3_aa: CACHGSTAPDKLIF
v_call: TRDV3; d_call: TRDD3; j_call: TRDJ2; cdr3_aa: CAFSLLGDTRIRAAQLFF
v_call: TRAV38-2/DV8; d_call: NA; j_call: TRDJ1; cdr3_aa: CAFGGVYTDKLIF
v_call: TRDV1; d_call: TRDD3; j_call: TRDJ1; cdr3_aa: CALGDHSILSVLGVPHKLIF
v_call: TRDV1; d_call: NA; j_call: TRDJ1; cdr3_aa: CALGELIRGPMGVQYTDKLIF
v_call: TRDV1; d_call: NA; j_call: TRDJ3; cdr3_aa: CALGVSWDTRQMFF
v_call: TRDV1; d_call: NA; j_call: TRDJ1; cdr3_aa: CALGERGLPKSHKLIF
v_call: TRDV1; d_call: TRDD3; j_call: TRDJ1; cdr3_aa: CALGALLLRPTGGYYTDKLIF
v_call: TRDV1; d_call: TRDD3; j_call: TRDJ1; cdr3_aa: CALGELGMRGMNSDKLIF
v_call: TRDV1; d_call: NA; j_call: TRDJ1; cdr3_aa: CALGDQILPWGTELSGYTDKLIF
v_call: TRDV1; d_call: TRDD3; j_call: TRDJ3; cdr3_aa: CALGEHPLLGEEPPWDTRQMFF
v_call: TRDV1; d_call: NA; j_call: TRDJ1; cdr3_aa: CALGELVSQVVWDPPPYTDKLIF
v_call: TRDV1; d_call: NA; j_call: TRDJ1; cdr3_aa: CALGELIIPYTDKLIF
v_call: TRDV2; d_call: TRDD3; j_call: TRDJ1; cdr3_aa: CACDIRSQYWGPYTDKLIF
v_call: TRDV1; d_call: NA; j_call: TRDJ1; cdr3_aa: CALGEHFPGHDTDKLIF
v_call: TRDV1; d_call: TRDD3; j_call: TRDJ3; cdr3_aa: CALGDTGGYWDTRQMFF
v_call: TRDV1; d_call: TRDD3; j_call: TRDJ3; cdr3_aa: CALGELTWGGVSWDTRQMFF
v_call: TRDV2; d_call: TRDD3; j_call: TRDJ2; cdr3_aa: CACDTFLQSGGGYAVLFF
v_call: TRDV3; d_call: TRDD3; j_call: TRDJ1; cdr3_aa: CALMKRGGGGHNTDKLIF
v_call: TRDV1; d_call: TRDD3; j_call: TRDJ1; cdr3_aa: CALGGRALLTGGATDKLIF
v_call: TRDV1; d_call: TRDD3; j_call: TRDJ1; cdr3_aa: CALGETATPHNDWGIRSDKLIF
v_call: TRDV1; d_call: NA; j_call: TRDJ2; cdr3_aa: CALGELPTILPGLLKAQLFF
v_call: TRDV1; d_call: NA; j_call: TRDJ1; cdr3_aa: CALGEDLESPPNTDKLIF